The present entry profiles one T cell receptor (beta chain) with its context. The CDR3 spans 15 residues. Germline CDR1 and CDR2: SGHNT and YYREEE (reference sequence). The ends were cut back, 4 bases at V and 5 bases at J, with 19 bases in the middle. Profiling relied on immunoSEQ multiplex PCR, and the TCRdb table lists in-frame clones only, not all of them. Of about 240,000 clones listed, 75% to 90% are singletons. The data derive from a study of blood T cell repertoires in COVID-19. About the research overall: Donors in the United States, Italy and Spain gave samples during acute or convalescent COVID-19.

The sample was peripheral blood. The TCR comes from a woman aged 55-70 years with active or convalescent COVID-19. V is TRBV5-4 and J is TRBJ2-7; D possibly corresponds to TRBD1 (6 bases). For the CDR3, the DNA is TGTGCCAGCAGCAGACCCGGGACACTTAGAAACGAGCAGTACTTC. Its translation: CASSRPGTLRNEQYF.